Detailed here is one T cell receptor beta chain. These data belong to a study of cytomegalovirus exposure and HLA in healthy donors. The PCR contained 60 Vbeta and 13 Jbeta primers. Measured with immunoSEQ multiplex PCR; TCRdb has only the in-frame clones, and not every one. There are approximately 70,000 clones in the sample; approximately 81% occur only once, and under 3% lies in the top ten. The CDR3 sequence is 13 residues long. Trimming cost V 2 bases and J 5 bases, with 10 bases left between them. Germline V gives CDR1 SGHKS, CDR2 YYEKEE (reference sequence). V is TRBV5-5 and J is TRBJ1-1; D ambiguous. The receptor comes from a woman aged 25-40 years in good health and CMV-seronegative. Sequenced input: PBMCs. CDR3 in DNA: TGTGCCAGCAGCTTTGCCTCGAGGACTGAAGCTTTCTTT. Amino acid sequence: CASSFASRTEAFF.